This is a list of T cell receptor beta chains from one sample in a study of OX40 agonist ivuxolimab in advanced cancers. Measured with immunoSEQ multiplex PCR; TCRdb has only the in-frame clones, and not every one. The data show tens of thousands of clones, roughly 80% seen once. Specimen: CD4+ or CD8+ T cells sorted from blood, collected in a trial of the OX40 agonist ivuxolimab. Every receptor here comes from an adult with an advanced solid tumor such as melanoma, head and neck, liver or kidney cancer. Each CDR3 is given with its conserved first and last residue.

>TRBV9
CASTRTGASYNEQFF
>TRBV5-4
CASSRWELTMGETQYF
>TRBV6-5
CASSYQDTLYEQYF
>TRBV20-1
CSARLLYEQYF
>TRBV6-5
CASRPNRGNYGYTF
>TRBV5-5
CASQYMDEQFF
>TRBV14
CASSRDLTDTQYF
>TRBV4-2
CASSQRGKISGELFF
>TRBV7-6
CASSVKLADQQFF
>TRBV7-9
CASSLATDNEQFF
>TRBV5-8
CASAGLVRNTEAFF
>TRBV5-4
CASSSLVNAEAFF
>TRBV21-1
CASSKAHRLVYRKQYF
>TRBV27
CASSLGQQYEQYF
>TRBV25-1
CASSRGPSNEKLFF
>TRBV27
CASSSGLAGGGRGTDTQYF
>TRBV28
CASSRPLGTVGHF
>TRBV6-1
CASSVRESGNTEAFF
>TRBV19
CASTLKPGRVYGELFF
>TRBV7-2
CASSLEASGRLGELFF
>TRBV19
CASSRQGNQPQHF
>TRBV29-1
CSVEIMYGGELFF
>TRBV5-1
CASSLFEGTGANVLTF
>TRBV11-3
CASVLSGAPNTEAFF
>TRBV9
CASSPTSGINTDTQYF
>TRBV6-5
CASRVAGGPQETQYF
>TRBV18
CASSDGPTSQPQHF
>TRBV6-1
CASSSLMGITEAFF
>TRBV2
CASSYSGVYTEAFF
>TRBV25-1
CASSSPTGTQETQYF
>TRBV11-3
CASSLGETWGDNLHNEQFF
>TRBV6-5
CASSLGTDTGNTIYF
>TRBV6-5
CASSSDGNTEAFF
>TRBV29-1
CSVEFRQITFSGANVLTF
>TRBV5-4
CASGRWLRGTDTQYF
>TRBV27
CASSIRDPPSTDTQYF
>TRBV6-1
CASSVDSNYGYTF
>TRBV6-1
CASSEIEPHTDTQYF
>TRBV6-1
CASSDPGRLGHTEAFF
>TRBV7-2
CASSLVVGGRFAGEQFF